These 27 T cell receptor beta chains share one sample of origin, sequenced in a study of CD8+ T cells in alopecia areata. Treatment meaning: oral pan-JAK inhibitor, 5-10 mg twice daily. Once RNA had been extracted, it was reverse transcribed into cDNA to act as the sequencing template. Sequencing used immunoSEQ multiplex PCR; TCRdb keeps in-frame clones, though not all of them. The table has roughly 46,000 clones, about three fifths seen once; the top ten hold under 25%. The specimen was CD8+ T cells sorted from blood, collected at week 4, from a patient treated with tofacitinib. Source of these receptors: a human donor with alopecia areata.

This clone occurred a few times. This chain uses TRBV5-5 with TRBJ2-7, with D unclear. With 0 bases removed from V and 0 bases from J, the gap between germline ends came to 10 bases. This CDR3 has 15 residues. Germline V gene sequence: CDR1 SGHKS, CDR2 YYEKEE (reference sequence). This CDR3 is CASSLDARRSYEQYF. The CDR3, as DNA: TGTGCCAGCAGCTTGGATGCACGTCGCTCCTACGAGCAGTACTTC.

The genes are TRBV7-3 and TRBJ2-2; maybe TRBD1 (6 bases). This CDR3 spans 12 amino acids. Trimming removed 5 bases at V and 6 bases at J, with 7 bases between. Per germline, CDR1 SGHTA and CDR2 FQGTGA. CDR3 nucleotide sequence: TGTGCCAGCAGCCAGGGGTCCGGGGAGCTGTTTTTT. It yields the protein CASSQGSGELFF.

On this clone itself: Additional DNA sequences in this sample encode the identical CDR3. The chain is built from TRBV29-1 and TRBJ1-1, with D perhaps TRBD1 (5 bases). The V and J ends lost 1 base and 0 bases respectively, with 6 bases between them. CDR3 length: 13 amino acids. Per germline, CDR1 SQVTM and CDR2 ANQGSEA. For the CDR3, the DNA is TGCAGCGTTGAAGGAGGGGTGAACACTGAAGCTTTCTTT. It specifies CSVEGGVNTEAFF.

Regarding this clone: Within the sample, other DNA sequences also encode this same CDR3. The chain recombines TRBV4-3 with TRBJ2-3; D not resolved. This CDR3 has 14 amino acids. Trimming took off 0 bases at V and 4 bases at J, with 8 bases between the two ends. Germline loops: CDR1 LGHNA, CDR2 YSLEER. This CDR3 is CASSQDSLADTQYF. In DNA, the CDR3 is TGCGCCAGCAGCCAAGATAGCCTAGCAGATACGCAGTATTTT.

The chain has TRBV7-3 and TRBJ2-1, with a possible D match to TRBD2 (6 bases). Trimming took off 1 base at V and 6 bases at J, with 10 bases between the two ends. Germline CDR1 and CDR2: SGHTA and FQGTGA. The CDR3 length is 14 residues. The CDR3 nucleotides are TGTGCCAGCAGCTTAAAGGGGACTTTCAATGAGCAGTTCTTC. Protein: CASSLKGTFNEQFF.

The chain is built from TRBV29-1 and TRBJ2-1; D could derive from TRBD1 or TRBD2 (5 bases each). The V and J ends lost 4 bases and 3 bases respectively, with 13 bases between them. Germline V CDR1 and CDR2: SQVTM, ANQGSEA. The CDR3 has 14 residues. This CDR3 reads CSVVTGTDYNEQFF. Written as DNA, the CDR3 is TGCAGCGTTGTCACCGGGACCGACTACAATGAGCAGTTCTTC.

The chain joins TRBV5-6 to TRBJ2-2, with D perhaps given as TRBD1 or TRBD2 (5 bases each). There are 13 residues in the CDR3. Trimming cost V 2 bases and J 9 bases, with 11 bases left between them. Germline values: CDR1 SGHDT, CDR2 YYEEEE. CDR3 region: CASSFGASRELFF. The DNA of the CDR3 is TGTGCCAGCAGCTTCGGGGCGTCCCGGGAGCTGTTTTTT.

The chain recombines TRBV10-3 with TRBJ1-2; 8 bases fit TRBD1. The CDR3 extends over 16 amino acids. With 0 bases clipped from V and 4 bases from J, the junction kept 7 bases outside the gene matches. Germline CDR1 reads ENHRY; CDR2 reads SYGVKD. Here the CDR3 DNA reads TGTGCCATCAGTGAGTCGAAGGGACAGGAGATCTATGGCTACACCTTC. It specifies CAISESKGQEIYGYTF.

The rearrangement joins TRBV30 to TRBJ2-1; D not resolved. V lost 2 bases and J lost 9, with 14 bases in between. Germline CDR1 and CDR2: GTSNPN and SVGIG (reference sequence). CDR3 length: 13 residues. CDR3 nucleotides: TGTGCCTGGAGTCATGAATCTAGTATTGAGCAGTTCTTC. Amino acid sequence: CAWSHESSIEQFF.

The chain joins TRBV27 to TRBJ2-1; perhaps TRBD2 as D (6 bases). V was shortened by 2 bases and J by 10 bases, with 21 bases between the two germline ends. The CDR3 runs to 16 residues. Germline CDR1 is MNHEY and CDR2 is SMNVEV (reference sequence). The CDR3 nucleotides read TGTGCCAGCAGTTTAAGTGTCCCATGGGGAGGCGGAGAGCAGTTCTTC. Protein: CASSLSVPWGGGEQFF.

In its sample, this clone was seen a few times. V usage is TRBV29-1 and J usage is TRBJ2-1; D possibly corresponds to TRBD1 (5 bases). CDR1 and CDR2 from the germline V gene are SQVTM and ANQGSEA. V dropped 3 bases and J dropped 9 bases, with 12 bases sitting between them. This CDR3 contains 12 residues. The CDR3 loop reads CSVDPQGREQFF. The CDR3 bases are TGCAGCGTTGACCCGCAGGGTCGTGAGCAGTTCTTC.

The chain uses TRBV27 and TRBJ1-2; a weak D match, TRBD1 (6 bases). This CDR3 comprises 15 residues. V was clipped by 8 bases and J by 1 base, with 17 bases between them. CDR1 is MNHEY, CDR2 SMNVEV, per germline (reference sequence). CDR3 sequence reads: CASLGSGADNYGYTF. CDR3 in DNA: TGTGCCAGCCTGGGGTCAGGGGCTGATAACTATGGCTACACCTTC.

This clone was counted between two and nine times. In DNA, the CDR3 is TGCAGCGGCTACAATATGGACAATGAGCAGTTCTTC. It yields the protein CSGYNMDNEQFF. V gene TRBV29-1 combines with J gene TRBJ2-1; D gene uncertain. Per germline, CDR1 SQVTM and CDR2 ANQGSEA. V was shortened by 7 bases and J by 5 bases, with 12 bases between the two germline ends. The CDR3 spans 12 residues.

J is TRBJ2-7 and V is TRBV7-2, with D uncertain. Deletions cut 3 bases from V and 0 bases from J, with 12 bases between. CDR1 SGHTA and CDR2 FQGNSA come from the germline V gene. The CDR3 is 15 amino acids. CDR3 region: CASSLSFNHSYEQYF. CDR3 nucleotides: TGTGCCAGCAGCTTGTCCTTCAACCACTCCTACGAGCAGTACTTC.

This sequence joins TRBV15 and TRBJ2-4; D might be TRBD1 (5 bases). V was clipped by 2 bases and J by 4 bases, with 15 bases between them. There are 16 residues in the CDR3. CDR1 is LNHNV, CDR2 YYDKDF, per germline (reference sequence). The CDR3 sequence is CATSRSSGASKNIQYF. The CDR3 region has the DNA TGTGCCACCAGCAGATCATCTGGGGCATCTAAAAACATTCAGTACTTC.

CDR3 bases: TGTGCCAGCAGCCCACAGGGACCGAACTATGGCTACACCTTC. This codes for CASSPQGPNYGYTF. The V and J genes are TRBV9 and TRBJ1-2, with TRBD1 as a possible D gene (6 bases). The V end was cut by 4 bases, the J end by 2 bases, with 12 bases between. This CDR3 has 14 residues. The V gene's germline CDR1 is SGDLS and CDR2 YYNGEE.

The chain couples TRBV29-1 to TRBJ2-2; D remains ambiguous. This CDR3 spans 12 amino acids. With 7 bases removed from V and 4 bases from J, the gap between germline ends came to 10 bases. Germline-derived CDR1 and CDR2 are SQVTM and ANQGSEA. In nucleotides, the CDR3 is TGCAGCGCCCGACACCCCACCGGGGAGCTGTTTTTT. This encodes CSARHPTGELFF.

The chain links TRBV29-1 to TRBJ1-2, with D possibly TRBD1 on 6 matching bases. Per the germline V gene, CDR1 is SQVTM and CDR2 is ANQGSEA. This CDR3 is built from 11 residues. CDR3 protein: CGLSRGNGYTF. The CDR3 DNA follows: TGCGGCCTGAGCAGGGGCAACGGCTACACCTTC.

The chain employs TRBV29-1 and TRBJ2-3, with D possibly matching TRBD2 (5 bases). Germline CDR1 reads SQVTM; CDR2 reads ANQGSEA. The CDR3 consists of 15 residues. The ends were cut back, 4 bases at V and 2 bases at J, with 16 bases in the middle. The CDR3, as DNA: TGCAGCGTTGGGACCCCCCTAGCCCCCACAGATACGCAGTATTTT. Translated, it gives CSVGTPLAPTDTQYF.

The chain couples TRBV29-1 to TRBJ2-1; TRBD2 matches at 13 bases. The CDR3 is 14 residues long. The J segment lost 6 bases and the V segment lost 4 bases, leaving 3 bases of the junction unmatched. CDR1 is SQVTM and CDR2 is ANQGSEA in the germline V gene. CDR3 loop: CSVGLAGGTNEQFF. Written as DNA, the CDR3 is TGCAGCGTTGGACTAGCGGGGGGCACCAATGAGCAGTTCTTC.

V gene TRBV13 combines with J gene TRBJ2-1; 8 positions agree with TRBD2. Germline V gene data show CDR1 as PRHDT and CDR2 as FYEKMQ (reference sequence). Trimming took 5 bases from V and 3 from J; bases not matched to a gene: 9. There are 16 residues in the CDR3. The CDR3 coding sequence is TGTGCCAGCAGCCGATGGGGAGCGGGGGACTACAATGAGCAGTTCTTC. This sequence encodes CASSRWGAGDYNEQFF.

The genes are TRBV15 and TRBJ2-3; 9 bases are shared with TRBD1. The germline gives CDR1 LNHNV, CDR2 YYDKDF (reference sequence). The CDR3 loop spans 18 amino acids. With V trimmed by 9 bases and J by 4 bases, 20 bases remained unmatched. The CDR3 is CATSPAYRDRALADTQYF. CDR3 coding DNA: TGTGCCACTTCCCCCGCCTACCGGGACAGGGCATTAGCAGATACGCAGTATTTT.

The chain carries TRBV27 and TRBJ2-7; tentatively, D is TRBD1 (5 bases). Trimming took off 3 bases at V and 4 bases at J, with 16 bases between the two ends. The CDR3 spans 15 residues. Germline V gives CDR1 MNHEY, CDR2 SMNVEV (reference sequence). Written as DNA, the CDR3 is TGTGCCAGCAGTTTGGGGCAGCCTTTCGGGTACGAGCAGTACTTC. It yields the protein CASSLGQPFGYEQYF.

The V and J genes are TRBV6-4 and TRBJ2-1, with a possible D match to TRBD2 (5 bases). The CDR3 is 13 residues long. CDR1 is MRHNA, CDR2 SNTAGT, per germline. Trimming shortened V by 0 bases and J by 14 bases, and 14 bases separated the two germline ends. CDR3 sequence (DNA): TGTGCCAGCAGTGACTCCAAGTTTACGGGAAAGTTCTTC. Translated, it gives CASSDSKFTGKFF.

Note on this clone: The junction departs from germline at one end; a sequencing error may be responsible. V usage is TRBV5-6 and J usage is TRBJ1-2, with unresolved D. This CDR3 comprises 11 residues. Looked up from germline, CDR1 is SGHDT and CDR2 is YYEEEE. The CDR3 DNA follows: TGTGCCAGCAGCTTGGGGGAACTGTGCGCCTTC. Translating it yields CASSLGELCAF.

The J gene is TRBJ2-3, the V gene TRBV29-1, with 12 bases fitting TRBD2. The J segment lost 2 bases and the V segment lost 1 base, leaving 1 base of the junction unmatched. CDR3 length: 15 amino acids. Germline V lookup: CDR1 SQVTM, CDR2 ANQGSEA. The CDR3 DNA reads TGCAGCGTTGAAGGGACTAGCGGGGACACAGATACGCAGTATTTT. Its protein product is CSVEGTSGDTDTQYF.

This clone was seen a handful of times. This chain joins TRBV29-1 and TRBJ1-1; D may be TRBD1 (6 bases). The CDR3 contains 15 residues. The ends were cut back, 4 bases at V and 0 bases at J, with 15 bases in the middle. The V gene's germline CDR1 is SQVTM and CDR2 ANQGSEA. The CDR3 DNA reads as TGCAGCGTTGGGGGGACCGGACAGTTGAACACTGAAGCTTTCTTT. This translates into CSVGGTGQLNTEAFF.